These 9 T cell receptor beta chains were sequenced from one sample in a study of radiation and T cells in renal cell carcinoma (dated by TCRdb to about 2020). Library prep was done by the immunoSEQ multiplex PCR assay. Here the immuneACCESS table is served through TCRdb, limited to in-frame sequences with V and J called. Missing clones are a known gap in these copies; in checked studies unresolved V genes cover under half, and the rest lacks a known reason. For this sample the table gives 150,000 or so clones, of which roughly 86% were detected only once. The biggest ten clones account for 10% to 15% of the sample. Explained via the paper, the time point label denotes: blood 2 weeks post-SBRT. The sample's treatment or condition label is to be understood as: 15 Gy SBRT to primary tumor, nephrectomy 4 weeks later. The sample consisted of blood, taken from a patient whose treatment included radiotherapy and nephrectomy. These TCRs come from a woman aged 45 to 65 with renal cell carcinoma.

This chain uses TRBV5-1 with TRBJ2-5; D may be TRBD1 (5 bases). This CDR3 spans 16 amino acids. From germline, CDR1 is SGHRS and CDR2 YFSETQ. Trimming stripped 2 bases from V and 1 base from J, with 15 bases between. This chain's CDR3 is CASSFRLQEVQETQYF. In nucleotides, the CDR3 is TGCGCCAGCAGCTTTCGGTTACAGGAAGTCCAAGAGACCCAGTACTTC.

The rearrangement links TRBV9 to TRBJ1-4, with D tentatively TRBD1 (5 bases). This CDR3 contains 15 residues. The ends were cut back, 4 bases at V and 3 bases at J, with 13 bases in the middle. Per the germline V gene, CDR1 is SGDLS and CDR2 is YYNGEE. In DNA, the CDR3 is TGTGCCAGCAGCCGGGGAGGGGTTGCTAATGAAAAACTGTTTTTT. It specifies CASSRGGVANEKLFF.

Regarding this clone: The junction differs from germline at one of its ends, possibly a read error. The chain is built from TRBV19 and TRBJ2-7, with TRBD2 matching 10 bases. The CDR3 consists of 16 residues. Germline CDR1 reads LNHDA; CDR2 reads SQIVND (reference sequence). CDR3 amino acids: CASSIEASGGSHEQYF. In nucleotides, the CDR3 is TGTGCCAGTAGTATAGAGGCTAGCGGGGGCTCCCACGAGCAGTACTTC.

This clone was found once. The V gene is TRBV9, the J gene TRBJ2-3; unclear D gene. Deletions cut 4 bases from V and 3 bases from J, with 15 bases between. This CDR3 region has 15 residues. CDR1 and CDR2 (germline): SGDLS, YYNGEE. The DNA for the CDR3 is TGTGCCAGCAGCCCCTTCCCGGCCGGAACAGATACGCAGTATTTT. Translating it yields CASSPFPAGTDTQYF.

CDR3 region: CASSEALVFAGRNTEAFF. As DNA, the CDR3 is TGTGCCAGCAGTGAAGCGCTTGTTTTTGCCGGGAGGAACACTGAAGCTTTCTTT. V is TRBV6-1 and J is TRBJ1-1, with unresolved D. The V end was cut by 0 bases, the J end by 1 base, with 18 bases between. This CDR3 region has 18 residues. From germline, CDR1 is MNHNS and CDR2 SASEGT.

The chain recombines TRBV4-1 with TRBJ1-5; D may be TRBD1 (5 bases). This CDR3 region has 13 residues. The germline V gene has CDR1 MGHRA and CDR2 YSYEKL. Trimming stripped 2 bases from V and 5 bases from J, with 7 bases between. CDR3 sequence (DNA): TGCGCCAGCAGCCAACAGGGATATCAGCCCCAGCATTTT. Amino acids: CASSQQGYQPQHF.

This clone turned up a few times. For the CDR3, the DNA is TGTGCCAGCAGTTATAGAGAGAATCAGCCCCAGCATTTT. Amino acid sequence: CASSYRENQPQHF. This chain links TRBV6-6 with TRBJ1-5; no firm D call. V lost 3 bases and J lost 4, with 7 bases in between. There are 13 residues in the CDR3. In germline, CDR1 is MNHNY, CDR2 SVGAGI (reference sequence).

The rearrangement links TRBV9 to TRBJ2-7, with 15 bases lining up with TRBD2. In germline, CDR1 is SGDLS, CDR2 YYNGEE. This CDR3 has 19 residues. V shed 0 bases, J shed 4 bases, and the junction held 11 bases outside the gene matches. This CDR3 is CASSVASGTSGGPQYEQYF. In DNA, the CDR3 is TGTGCCAGCAGCGTAGCTAGCGGGACTAGCGGGGGGCCACAGTACGAGCAGTACTTC.

This clone was seen only a few times. V and J are TRBV5-1 and TRBJ1-6, with 9 bases that match TRBD1. Germline CDR1 reads SGHRS; CDR2 reads YFSETQ. CDR3 size: 16 residues. The J segment lost 6 bases and the V segment lost 4 bases, leaving 8 bases of the junction unmatched. CDR3 residues: CASSPLGTGSNSPLHF. CDR3 in DNA: TGCGCCAGCAGCCCTCTCGGGACAGGGAGTAATTCACCCCTCCACTTT.